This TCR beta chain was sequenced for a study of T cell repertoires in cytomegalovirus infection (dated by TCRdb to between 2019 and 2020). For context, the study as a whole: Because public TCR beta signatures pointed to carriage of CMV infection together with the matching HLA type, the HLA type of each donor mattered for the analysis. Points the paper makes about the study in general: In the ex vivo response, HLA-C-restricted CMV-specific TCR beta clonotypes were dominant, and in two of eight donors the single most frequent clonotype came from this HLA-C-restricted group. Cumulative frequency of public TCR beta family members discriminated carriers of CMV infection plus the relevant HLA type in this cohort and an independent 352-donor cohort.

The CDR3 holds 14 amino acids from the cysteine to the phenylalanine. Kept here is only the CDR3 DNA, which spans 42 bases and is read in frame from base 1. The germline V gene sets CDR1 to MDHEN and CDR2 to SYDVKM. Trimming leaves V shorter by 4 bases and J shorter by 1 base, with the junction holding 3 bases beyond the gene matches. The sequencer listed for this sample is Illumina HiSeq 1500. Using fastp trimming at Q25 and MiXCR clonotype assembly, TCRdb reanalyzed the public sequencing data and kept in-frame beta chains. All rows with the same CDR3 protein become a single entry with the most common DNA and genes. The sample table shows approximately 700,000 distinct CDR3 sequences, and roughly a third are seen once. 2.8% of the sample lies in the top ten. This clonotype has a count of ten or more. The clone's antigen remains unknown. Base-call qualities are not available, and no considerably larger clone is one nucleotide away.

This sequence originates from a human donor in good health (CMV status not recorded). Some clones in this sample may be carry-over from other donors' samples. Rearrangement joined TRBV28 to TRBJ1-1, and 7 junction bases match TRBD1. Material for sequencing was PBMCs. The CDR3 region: CASSSYRGNTEAFF. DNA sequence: TGTGCCAGCAGTTCCTACAGGGGGAACACTGAAGCTTTCTTT.